This TCR beta chain was sequenced during a study of radiation and T cells in renal cell carcinoma. The germline V and J ends were trimmed by 3 bases and 6 bases, with 8 bases remaining between them. Germline values: CDR1 PRHDT, CDR2 FYEKMQ (reference sequence). The CDR3 totals 12 residues. Time point given: baseline pretreatment blood. This sample's treatment: 15 Gy SBRT to primary tumor, nephrectomy 4 weeks later. After SBRT, blood was collected at 2 and 4 weeks, plus baseline. Some clones are missing from TCRdb's copy, which holds only in-frame ones; the method was immunoSEQ multiplex PCR. The top ten hold 5% to 8% of the sample, which has 70,000 to 95,000 clones, 70% to 85% seen once.

The sample was blood, taken from a patient whose treatment included radiotherapy and nephrectomy. The chain employs TRBV13 and TRBJ1-1; D is uncertain. This receptor was taken from a man in his sixties with renal cell carcinoma. The CDR3 DNA reads TGTGCCAGCAGCTTCGGATCGGCTGAAGCTTTCTTT. It is translated as CASSFGSAEAFF.